This record looks at one T cell receptor (beta chain) sequence and its context. No antigen is known for it. The V end was cut by 2 bases, the J end by 5 bases, with 12 bases between. Germline V lookup: CDR1 GTSNPN, CDR2 SVGIG (reference sequence). The CDR3 contains 13 residues. These data are taken from a study of CD8 T cells in ankylosing spondylitis. General observations from the study: Disease-linked clones were found to be CD8+ and relatively rare in peripheral blood.

Scientists made TCR beta libraries using quantitative 5'-RACE with molecular barcodes. MiXCR, applied by TCRdb to the 5' RACE reads, yields one record per CDR3 protein. This sample yields approximately 140,000 distinct CDR3 sequences, of which roughly a tenth are seen a single time; 2.5% to 3.5% belongs to the top ten. This sequence joins TRBV30 and TRBJ2-5; maybe TRBD2 (6 bases). The sample comprised blood, either unsorted or a sorted T cell fraction (not recorded which). The origin of this receptor is a male donor with ankylosing spondylitis or in good health (not recorded which). In nucleotides, the CDR3 is TGTGCCTGGAGTACACTGGGGGGTGAGACCCAGTACTTC. Residues: CAWSTLGGETQYF.